This T cell receptor (beta chain) was found in a study of shared clonotypes between healthy human individuals. Method: immunoSEQ multiplex PCR; TCRdb's copy keeps in-frame clones and lacks some. In the table there are some 380,000 clones, about 96% of which are singletons. Regarding this clone: Other DNA sequences of this sample code for an identical CDR3.

This CDR3 spans 12 amino acids. The V gene lost 3 bases and the J gene lost 2 bases, with 5 bases spanning the gap. CDR1 and CDR2 from the germline V gene are MDHEN and SYDVKM. The clonotype was recovered from a man in his thirties or forties in good health. The rearrangement links TRBV28 to TRBJ2-7; D call uncertain. Sequencing used memory CD8+ T cells sorted from blood. As to subset: CD45RO+ cells pooled with CCR7-negative TemRA cells. CDR3 sequence (DNA): TGTGCCAGCAGTTTGGGCACCTACGAGCAGTACTTC. This encodes CASSLGTYEQYF.